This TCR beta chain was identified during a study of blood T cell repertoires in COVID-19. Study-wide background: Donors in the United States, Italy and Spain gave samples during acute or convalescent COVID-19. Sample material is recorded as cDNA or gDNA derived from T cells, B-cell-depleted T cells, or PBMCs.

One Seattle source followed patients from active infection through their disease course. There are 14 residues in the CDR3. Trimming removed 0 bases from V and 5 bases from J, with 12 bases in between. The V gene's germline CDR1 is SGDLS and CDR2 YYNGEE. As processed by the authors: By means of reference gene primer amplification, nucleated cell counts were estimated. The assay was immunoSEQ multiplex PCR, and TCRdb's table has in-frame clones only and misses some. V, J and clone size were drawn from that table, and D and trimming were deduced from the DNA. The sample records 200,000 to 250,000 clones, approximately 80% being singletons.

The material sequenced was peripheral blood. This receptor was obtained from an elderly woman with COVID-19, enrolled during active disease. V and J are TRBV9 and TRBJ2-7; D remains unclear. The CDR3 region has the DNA TGTGCCAGCAGCGTAGGAACTCACGCTAACGAGCAGTACTTC. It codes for CASSVGTHANEQYF. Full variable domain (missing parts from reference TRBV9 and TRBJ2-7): DSGVTQTPKHLITATGQRVTLRCSPRSGDLSVYWYQQSLDQGLQFLIQYYNGEERAKGNILERFSAQQFPDLHSELNLSSLELGDSALYFCASSVGTHANEQYFGPGTRLTVT.